This TCR beta chain was observed in a study of human T cells and chemical hapten exposure. Study-level information: Patch tests put 0.01% DPC on the upper back, read at 6 days. Study findings and constraints: Expanded TCRs clustered into significantly more large CDR3 similarity groups than controls, the analysis revealed.

The library labeled individual cDNA molecules by adding unique molecular identifiers to them. TCRdb itself ran the RACE reads through MiXCR, one entry per CDR3 protein. The profile covers 150,000 to 200,000 distinct CDR3 sequences, with about 14% appearing a single time and about 1.7% taken by the ten largest. The time point was: patch test 1, 2 weeks after DPC sensitization. The treatment denotes: therapeutic diphenylcyclopropenone sensitization with weekly scalp DPC. Blood sampling preceded each patch test application. This clonotype occurred a few times. Its target is unknown. This TCR was recovered from a woman aged 25 to 39 with alopecia areata. Some clones in this sample may be carry-over from other donors' samples. The sample here was whole blood, taken in connection with sensitization to the hapten diphenylcyclopropenone (DPC).

The DNA of the CDR3 is TGTGCCAGCAGCCTCTCCGGGACAGAAGAGACCCAGTACTTC. It specifies CASSLSGTEETQYF. The rearrangement joins TRBV3-1 to TRBJ2-5, with 7 bases identical to TRBD1. Germline trimming cut 4 bases from V and 3 bases from J; bases unmatched to any gene: 5. This CDR3 spans 14 amino acids. Germline CDR1 and CDR2: LGHDT and YNNKEL (reference sequence).